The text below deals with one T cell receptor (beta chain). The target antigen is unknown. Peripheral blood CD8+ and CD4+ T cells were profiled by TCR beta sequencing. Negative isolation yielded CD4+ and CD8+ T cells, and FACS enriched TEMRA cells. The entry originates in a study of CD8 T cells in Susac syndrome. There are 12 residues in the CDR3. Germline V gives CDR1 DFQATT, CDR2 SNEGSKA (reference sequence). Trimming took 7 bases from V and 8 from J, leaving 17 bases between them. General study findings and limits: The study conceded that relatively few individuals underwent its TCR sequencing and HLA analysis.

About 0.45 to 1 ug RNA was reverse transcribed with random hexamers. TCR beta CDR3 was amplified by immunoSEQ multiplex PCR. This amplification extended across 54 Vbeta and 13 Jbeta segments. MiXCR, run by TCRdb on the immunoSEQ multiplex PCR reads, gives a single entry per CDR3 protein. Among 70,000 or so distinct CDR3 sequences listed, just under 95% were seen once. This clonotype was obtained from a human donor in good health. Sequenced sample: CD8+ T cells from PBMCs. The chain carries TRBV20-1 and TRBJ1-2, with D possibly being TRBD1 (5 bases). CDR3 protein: CSDRGGVDGYTF. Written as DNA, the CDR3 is TGCAGTGACCGGGGAGGGGTCGACGGCTACACCTTC.